This T cell receptor beta chain came from a study of neurological immune-mediated disorders. The study, taken as a whole, reports: Sharing of CDR3 amino acid sequences among expanded clones across subjects was absent, suggesting private repertoires in all groups. The greatest degree of TCR clonal expansion was observed in HTLV-1-associated myelopathy, with the lowest in multiple sclerosis, below that of healthy controls.

Ten or more counts support this clonotype. Its matching antigen is unknown. With 10-nucleotide random UMIs, 5'RACE was used to make the cDNA. In TCRdb, the 5' RACE reads were re-called with MiXCR into one record per CDR3 protein. Among tens of thousands of distinct CDR3 sequences, under 13% were seen once, and the ten largest hold 5.3%. The unsorted libraries originated from 2 million PBMCs that had been stored at -80 C. V shed 6 bases, J shed 1 base, and the junction held 0 bases outside the gene matches. The CDR3 has 13 residues. Germline-derived CDR1 and CDR2 are MDHEN and SYDVKM. The sample was PBMCs. The chain is built from TRBV28 and TRBJ2-3, with 8 bases fitting TRBD2. The clonotype originates from a man between 70 and 80 years old with HTLV-1-associated myelopathy (HAM/TSP). In DNA, the CDR3 is TGTGCCAGCAGGACTAGCGGCACAGATACGCAGTATTTT. This codes for CASRTSGTDTQYF.